The 18 T cell receptor beta chains below come from one sample, sequenced in a study of blood T cell repertoires in COVID-19. Clones were read by immunoSEQ multiplex PCR, and TCRdb kept only the in-frame ones, dropping some. The data contain 320,000 or so clones, around 86% of them singletons. The sequencing sample was made of PBMCs or T cells enriched from blood (not recorded which). The receptors stem from a man in his sixties who had recovered from COVID-19.

The chain recombines TRBV2 with TRBJ2-3; a weak D match, TRBD2 (5 bases). Germline V CDR1 and CDR2: SNHLY, FYNNEI. The V end was cut by 6 bases, the J end by 3 bases, with 10 bases between. The CDR3 totals 13 residues. This CDR3 reads CASSEGMTDTQYF. In DNA form, the CDR3 reads TGTGCCAGCAGCGAGGGCATGACAGATACGCAGTATTTT. The complete variable domain, with remaining parts taken from reference TRBV2 and TRBJ2-3, reads EPEVTQTPSHQVTQMGQEVILRCVPISNHLYFYWYRQILGQKVEFLVSFYNNEISEKSEIFDDQFSVERPDGSNFTLKIRSTKLEDSAMYFCASSEGMTDTQYFGPGTRLTVL.

The chain is built from TRBV6-5 and TRBJ1-5; TRBD1 agrees at 7 bases. Per germline, CDR1 MNHEY and CDR2 SVGAGI. This CDR3 contains 15 residues. The junction had 5 bases not matched to a gene; V was cut back by 2 bases and J by 4 bases. In DNA form, the CDR3 reads TGTGCCAGCAGTTACCTTCGGACAGGAAATCAGCCCCAGCATTTT. Residues: CASSYLRTGNQPQHF.

The V call is TRBV2, the J call TRBJ2-5, with TRBD1 as a possible D gene (6 bases). The CDR3 runs 15 residues. The V end was cut by 8 bases, the J end by 5 bases, with 21 bases between. In germline, CDR1 is SNHLY, CDR2 FYNNEI. This chain's CDR3 is CASGSVLQGGETQYF. DNA for the CDR3: TGTGCCAGCGGAAGTGTGTTACAGGGCGGCGAGACCCAGTACTTC.

V gene TRBV19 combines with J gene TRBJ1-1; perhaps TRBD1 as D (6 bases). There are 13 residues in the CDR3. Trimming stripped 7 bases from V and 5 bases from J, with 14 bases between. Germline CDR1 and CDR2: LNHDA and SQIVND (reference sequence). CDR3 protein: CASKSQGRTEAFF. For the CDR3, the DNA is TGTGCCAGTAAGAGTCAGGGGCGGACTGAAGCTTTCTTT.

The rearrangement joins TRBV7-2 to TRBJ1-4; 8 bases agree with TRBD1. Germline CDR1 SGHTA, CDR2 FQGNSA. CDR3 length: 12 amino acids. The V gene end was trimmed by 4 bases and the J gene end by 15 bases; junction bases not matched to a gene: 7. The CDR3 DNA sequence: TGTGCCAGCAGCTGGCGACAGGGGCAGGTGTTTTTT. As protein: CASSWRQGQVFF.

The chain combines TRBV28 with TRBJ2-7; TRBD2 agrees at 8 bases. The J segment lost 4 bases and the V segment lost 6 bases, leaving 8 bases of the junction unmatched. Germline CDR1 is MDHEN and CDR2 is SYDVKM. The CDR3 loop spans 14 amino acids. The CDR3 nucleotides read TGTGCCAGCAGAACTCCGGGACTAGTATACGAGCAGTACTTC. Translation gives CASRTPGLVYEQYF.

This chain connects TRBV6-5 to TRBJ2-5, with D maybe TRBD2 (6 bases). The CDR3 contains 14 residues. The V and J ends lost 11 bases and 4 bases respectively, with 20 bases between them. CDR1 and CDR2 from the germline V gene are MNHEY and SVGAGI. CDR3 amino acids: CASGVRGTRETQYF. The CDR3 DNA reads as TGTGCCTCCGGGGTCCGGGGGACGCGAGAGACCCAGTACTTC.

A single count supports this clone. The CDR3 loop is CASSSSSGTETQYF. The CDR3 nucleotides are TGCGCCAGCAGCTCCTCTAGCGGGACAGAGACCCAGTACTTC. The chain carries TRBV5-1 and TRBJ2-5; TRBD2 matches at 9 bases. Germline-derived CDR1 and CDR2 are SGHRS and YFSETQ. The junction had 4 bases not matched to a gene; V was cut back by 3 bases and J by 4 bases. The CDR3 runs 14 residues.

The V gene is TRBV28, the J gene TRBJ1-5, with D hard to call. Trimming removed 11 bases at V and 5 bases at J, with 13 bases between. The CDR3 totals 12 residues. CDR1 is MDHEN and CDR2 is SYDVKM in the germline V gene. The CDR3 region has the DNA TGTGCCTGCGCGATGGTTCATCAGCCCCAGCATTTT. Translation gives CACAMVHQPQHF.

This clone was seen just once. The V call is TRBV4-2, the J call TRBJ2-1; possible D gene TRBD2, 6 bases. This CDR3 spans 16 amino acids. CDR1 LGHNA and CDR2 YNFKEQ come from the germline V gene. The V end was cut by 0 bases, the J end by 4 bases, with 13 bases between. CDR3 protein: CASSQESVAVYNEQFF. The DNA of the CDR3 is TGTGCCAGCAGCCAAGAGTCGGTAGCGGTATACAATGAGCAGTTCTTC.

The chain joins TRBV20-1 to TRBJ2-1, with D possibly being TRBD2 (6 bases). The CDR3 is 12 residues long. Germline V lookup: CDR1 DFQATT, CDR2 SNEGSKA (reference sequence). V lost 3 bases and J lost 7, with 10 bases in between. CDR3 amino acids: CSASRAGNEQFF. The DNA for the CDR3 is TGCAGTGCTAGTAGGGCGGGAAATGAGCAGTTCTTC.

The rearrangement uses TRBV29-1 and TRBJ2-3; the match to TRBD2 covers 11 bases. The CDR3 runs to 14 residues. Trimming took 5 bases from V and 7 from J; bases not matched to a gene: 8. Germline V gene sequence: CDR1 SQVTM, CDR2 ANQGSEA. CDR3 coding DNA: TGCAGCGTTACTCTAGCGGGAGGAGGACATACGCAGTATTTT. Protein: CSVTLAGGGHTQYF.

V and J are TRBV6-5 and TRBJ2-3; a possible D gene is TRBD1 (6 bases). The V gene's germline CDR1 is MNHEY and CDR2 SVGAGI. V lost 5 bases and J 5 bases, leaving 17 bases between the germline ends. This CDR3 contains 15 residues. CDR3 region: CASSTGTRGGDTQYF. The CDR3 DNA sequence: TGTGCCAGCAGTACCGGGACCAGAGGGGGAGATACGCAGTATTTT.

This chain joins TRBV5-1 and TRBJ1-1, with TRBD1 matching 8 bases. Unmatched junction bases numbered 9, after V lost 3 bases and J lost 11 bases. The CDR3 consists of 13 residues. In germline, CDR1 is SGHRS, CDR2 YFSETQ. DNA for the CDR3: TGCGCCAGCAGCTCCCAGGGGGCGGATTCGGCTTTCTTT. Residues: CASSSQGADSAFF.

The V call is TRBV2, the J call TRBJ1-2, with D perhaps matching TRBD1 (6 bases). Germline lookup yields CDR1 SNHLY and CDR2 FYNNEI. There are 14 residues in the CDR3. The ends were cut back, 3 bases at V and 8 bases at J, with 16 bases in the middle. The CDR3 nucleotides read TGTGCCAGCAGTGAGTACAGGGAAATTTACGGCTACACCTTC. Amino acid sequence: CASSEYREIYGYTF.

This rearrangement joins TRBV5-4 to TRBJ1-2, with 8 bases lining up with TRBD1. This CDR3 is 14 amino acids long. Germline V gene sequence: CDR1 SGHNT, CDR2 YYREEE (reference sequence). The trim removed 4 bases at V and 8 bases at J, leaving 10 bases unmatched. DNA for the CDR3: TGTGCCAGCAGCACCCCGGACAGGGTGGGAGGCTACACCTTC. Translation gives CASSTPDRVGGYTF.

Details on this clone: This same CDR3 is encoded by further DNA sequences in the sample. The V and J genes are TRBV18 and TRBJ2-3; tentative D call: TRBD1 (6 bases). This CDR3 has 14 amino acids. Per the germline V gene, CDR1 is KGHSH and CDR2 is LQKENI. Trimming pared 3 bases from V and 2 bases from J, leaving 9 bases between. As DNA, the CDR3 is TGTGCCAGCTCACCTCGACAGGCCACAGATACGCAGTATTTT. Translation: CASSPRQATDTQYF.

V is TRBV18 and J is TRBJ2-1; a weak D match, TRBD2 (5 bases). The CDR3 consists of 13 residues. V lost 3 bases to trimming and J lost 11 bases, with 14 bases between them. Germline V gene lookup returns CDR1 KGHSH and CDR2 LQKENI. The CDR3 here is CASSPQPLVQQFF. The CDR3 region has the DNA TGTGCCAGCTCACCGCAACCACTAGTCCAGCAGTTCTTC. Full variable domain (missing parts from reference TRBV18 and TRBJ2-1): NAGVMQNPRHLVRRRGQEARLRCSPMKGHSHVYWYRQLPEEGLKFMVYLQKENIIDESGMPKERFSAEFPKEGPSILRIQQVVRGDSAAYFCASSPQPLVQQFFGPGTRLTVL.